This TCR beta chain was documented in a study of human T cells and chemical hapten exposure. Time point given: patch test 1, 2 weeks after DPC sensitization. As for treatment: therapeutic diphenylcyclopropenone sensitization with weekly scalp DPC. Findings of the study overall: Significantly greater numbers of large CDR3 similarity clusters came from expanded TCRs than from controls.

This CDR3 is 21 amino acids long. The V gene lost 6 bases and the J gene lost 0 bases, with 32 bases spanning the gap. Using its own MiXCR run on the RACE reads, TCRdb lists one record per CDR3 protein. The data contain about 81,000 distinct CDR3 sequences, around 7.8% of them seen just once; the ten biggest clones take up about 1.6%. Of note for this clonotype: What it binds is not known.

The clonotype originates from a woman aged 25 to 45 with alopecia areata. Some clones in this sample may be carry-over from other donors' samples. The specimen was whole blood, collected in connection with sensitization to the hapten diphenylcyclopropenone (DPC). The chain is built from TRBV12-3 or TRBV12-4 and TRBJ1-2; TRBD1 might be the D (6 bases). CDR3 loop: CASSHRRQVASPDRANYGYTF. CDR3 nucleotides: TGTGCCAGCAGCCACCGAAGACAGGTAGCTAGTCCGGACCGAGCTAACTATGGCTACACCTTC.